This T cell receptor beta chain emerged from a study of T cells in Graves' hyperthyroidism and ophthalmopathy. Study-wide results and limits: Blood also carried most thyroid clonotypes expanded above 0.001.

Turning to this clonotype: Its antigen remains unknown.

RNA transcripts provided the source from which TCR beta CDR3 regions were amplified. The HTBI primer set was used in a first-round RT-PCR of the TCR CDR3. TCRdb reanalysed the multiplex PCR reads using MiXCR and keeps one entry per CDR3 protein. The data contain some 760,000 distinct CDR3 sequences, about 15% of them singletons. The germline V gene has CDR1 LNHNV and CDR2 YYDKDF (reference sequence). This CDR3 has 16 amino acids. Trimming took 3 bases from V and 1 from J; bases not matched to a gene: 9. The V call is TRBV15, the J call TRBJ2-7, with TRBD1 matching 7 bases. The sequence was collected from a woman between 18 and 30 years old with Graves' hyperthyroidism. Sequenced sample: blood. The CDR3 loop reads CATSSDATGSSYEQYF. CDR3 bases: TGTGCCACCAGCAGCGATGCGACAGGGTCGTCCTACGAGCAGTACTTC.